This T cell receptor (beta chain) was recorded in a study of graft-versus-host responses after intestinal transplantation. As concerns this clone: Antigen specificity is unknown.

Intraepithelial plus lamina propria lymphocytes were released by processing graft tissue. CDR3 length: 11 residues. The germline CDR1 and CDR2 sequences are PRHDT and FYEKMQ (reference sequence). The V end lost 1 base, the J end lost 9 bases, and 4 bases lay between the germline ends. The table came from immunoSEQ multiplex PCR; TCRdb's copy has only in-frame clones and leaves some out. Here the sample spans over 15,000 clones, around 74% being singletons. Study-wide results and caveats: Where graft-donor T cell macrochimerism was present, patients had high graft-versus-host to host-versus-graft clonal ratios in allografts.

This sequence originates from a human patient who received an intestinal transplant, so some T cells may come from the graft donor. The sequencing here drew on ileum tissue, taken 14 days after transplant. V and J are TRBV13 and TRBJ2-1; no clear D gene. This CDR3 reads CASSLDGEQFF. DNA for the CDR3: TGTGCCAGCAGCTTAGACGGTGAGCAGTTCTTC.